The 9 T cell receptor beta chains below come from one sample, sequenced in a study of T-cell memory formation after mild COVID-19. TCRdb re-called the 5' RACE reads through MiXCR, storing one row per CDR3 protein. The sample carries roughly 600,000 distinct CDR3 sequences, under 20% recorded once. The sequenced sample consisted of PBMCs or a T cell subset sorted from them (not recorded which). These receptors all stem from an adult woman who had mild COVID-19 (a few samples of this study predate the infection). Cell type and time point are not known.

This clonotype showed up just a few times. This chain connects TRBV19 to TRBJ1-1, with D unresolved. The V gene's germline CDR1 is LNHDA and CDR2 SQIVND (reference sequence). Trimming stripped 7 bases from V and 2 bases from J, with 8 bases between. This CDR3 has 12 residues. The CDR3: CASNGVNTEAFF. For the CDR3, the DNA is TGTGCCAGTAATGGGGTTAACACTGAAGCTTTCTTT.

This clonotype was seen a few times. The rearrangement links TRBV13 to TRBJ2-5, with D perhaps matching TRBD1 or TRBD2 (5 bases each). Deletions cut 5 bases from V and 0 bases from J, with 13 bases between. CDR1 and CDR2 from the germline V gene are PRHDT and FYEKMQ (reference sequence). The CDR3 is made up of 15 amino acids. The CDR3 protein is CASSEGWRYQETQYF. CDR3 in DNA: TGTGCCAGCAGCGAGGGGTGGAGGTACCAAGAGACCCAGTACTTC.

The chain has TRBV7-9 and TRBJ2-1; 8 bases align to TRBD1. With 7 bases clipped from V and 4 bases from J, the junction kept 9 bases outside the gene matches. CDR3 size: 15 residues. Germline V lookup: CDR1 SEHNR, CDR2 FQNEAQ (reference sequence). The CDR3 DNA is TGTGCCAGCACCCGAACCGGGACAGGTTACAATGAGCAGTTCTTC. Protein sequence: CASTRTGTGYNEQFF.

This chain joins TRBV24-1 and TRBJ2-3; a weak D match, TRBD1 (6 bases). Looked up from germline, CDR1 is KGHDR and CDR2 is SFDVKD. The CDR3 has 14 amino acids. Trimming took 7 bases from V and 4 from J, leaving 14 bases between them. This CDR3 is CATRPRGSADTQYF. CDR3 nucleotide sequence: TGTGCCACCAGGCCAAGGGGGAGCGCAGATACGCAGTATTTT.

The chain couples TRBV4-1 to TRBJ2-7, with 11 bases fitting TRBD2. The germline V gene encodes CDR1 MGHRA and CDR2 YSYEKL. The CDR3 has 18 amino acids. V was pared by 0 bases and J by 0 bases, with 7 bases of the junction left unmatched. The CDR3 DNA sequence: TGCGCCAGCAGCCAAGATTCTGGGACTAGCGGAAGCTCCTACGAGCAGTACTTC. Encoded protein: CASSQDSGTSGSSYEQYF.

The V call is TRBV29-1, the J call TRBJ2-2; D remains unclear. CDR3 length: 13 residues. Germline V gene lookup returns CDR1 SQVTM and CDR2 ANQGSEA. Trimming stripped 4 bases from V and 0 bases from J, with 6 bases between. For the CDR3, the DNA is TGCAGCGTTGGTAGCACGAACACCGGGGAGCTGTTTTTT. This codes for CSVGSTNTGELFF.

The table lists this clonotype with a few counts. The gene calls are TRBV4-1 and TRBJ2-1, with D possibly TRBD2 on 6 matching bases. Trimming removed 4 bases at V and 0 bases at J, with 13 bases between. CDR3 length equals 16 residues. The germline V gene has CDR1 MGHRA and CDR2 YSYEKL. This CDR3 reads CASSPGLPSSYNEQFF. The CDR3 DNA reads TGCGCCAGCAGCCCCGGACTACCTAGCTCCTACAATGAGCAGTTCTTC.

This rearrangement joins TRBV30 to TRBJ1-5; D gene uncertain. Trimming removed 0 bases at V and 3 bases at J, with 12 bases between. Germline assignment: CDR1 GTSNPN and CDR2 SVGIG (reference sequence). The CDR3 extends over 15 amino acids. CDR3 sequence reads: CAWSVGGLYNQPQHF. The CDR3 DNA is TGTGCCTGGAGTGTTGGAGGGCTGTACAATCAGCCCCAGCATTTT. Based on the CDR3 plus reference TRBV30 and TRBJ1-5, the full variable domain is SQTIHQWPATLVQPVGSPLSLECTVEGTSNPNLYWYRQAAGRGLQLLFYSVGIGQISSEVPQNLSASRPQDRQFILSSKKLLLSDSGFYLCAWSVGGLYNQPQHFGDGTRLSIL.

This chain connects TRBV3-1 to TRBJ2-1; 7 positions match TRBD1. The junction had 6 bases not matched to a gene; V was cut back by 10 bases and J by 6 bases. The CDR3 runs to 12 residues. The germline gives CDR1 LGHDT, CDR2 YNNKEL (reference sequence). The CDR3 protein is CATTGWGNEQFF. The CDR3 nucleotides are TGTGCCACGACAGGGTGGGGCAATGAGCAGTTCTTC.